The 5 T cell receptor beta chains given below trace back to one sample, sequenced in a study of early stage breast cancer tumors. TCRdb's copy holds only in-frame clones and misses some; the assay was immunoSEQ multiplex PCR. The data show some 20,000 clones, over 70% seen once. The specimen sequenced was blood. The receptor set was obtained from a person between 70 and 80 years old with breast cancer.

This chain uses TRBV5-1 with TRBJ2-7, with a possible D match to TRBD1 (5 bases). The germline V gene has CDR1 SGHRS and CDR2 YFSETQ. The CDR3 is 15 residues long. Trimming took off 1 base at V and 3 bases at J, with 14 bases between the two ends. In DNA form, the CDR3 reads TGCGCCAGCAGCTTGAATATAGACAGAGGCTACGAGCAGTACTTC. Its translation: CASSLNIDRGYEQYF.

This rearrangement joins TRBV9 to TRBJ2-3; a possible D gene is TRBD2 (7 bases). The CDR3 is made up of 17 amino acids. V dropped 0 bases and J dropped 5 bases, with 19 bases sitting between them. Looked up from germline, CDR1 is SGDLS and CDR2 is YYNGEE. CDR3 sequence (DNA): TGTGCCAGCAGCGTAGTAGGCGGAGTCGGGGGGCTAGATACGCAGTATTTT. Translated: CASSVVGGVGGLDTQYF.

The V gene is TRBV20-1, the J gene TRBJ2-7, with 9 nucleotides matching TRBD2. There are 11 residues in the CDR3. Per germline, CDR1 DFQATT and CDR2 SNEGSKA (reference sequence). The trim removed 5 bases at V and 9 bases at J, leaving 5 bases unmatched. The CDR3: CSAPGLAGQYF. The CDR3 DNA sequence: TGCAGTGCTCCGGGACTAGCCGGGCAGTACTTC.

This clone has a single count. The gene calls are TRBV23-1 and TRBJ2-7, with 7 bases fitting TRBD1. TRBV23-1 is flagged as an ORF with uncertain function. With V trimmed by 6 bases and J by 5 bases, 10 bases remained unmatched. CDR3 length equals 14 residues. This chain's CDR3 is CASRKQGSLNEQYF. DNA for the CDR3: TGCGCCAGCAGGAAACAGGGGAGTCTAAACGAGCAGTACTTC.

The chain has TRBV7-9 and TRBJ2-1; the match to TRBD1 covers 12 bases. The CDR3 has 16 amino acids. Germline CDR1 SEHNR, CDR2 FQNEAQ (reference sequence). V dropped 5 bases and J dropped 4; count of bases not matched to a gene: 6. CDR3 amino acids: CASSPPGQGAYNEQFF. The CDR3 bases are TGTGCCAGCAGCCCACCGGGACAGGGGGCTTACAATGAGCAGTTCTTC. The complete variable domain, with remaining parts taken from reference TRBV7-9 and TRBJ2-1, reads DTGVSQNPRHKITKRGQNVTFRCDPISEHNRLYWYRQTLGQGPEFLTYFQNEAQLEKSRLLSDRFSAERPKGSFSTLEIQRTEQGDSAMYLCASSPPGQGAYNEQFFGPGTRLTVL.